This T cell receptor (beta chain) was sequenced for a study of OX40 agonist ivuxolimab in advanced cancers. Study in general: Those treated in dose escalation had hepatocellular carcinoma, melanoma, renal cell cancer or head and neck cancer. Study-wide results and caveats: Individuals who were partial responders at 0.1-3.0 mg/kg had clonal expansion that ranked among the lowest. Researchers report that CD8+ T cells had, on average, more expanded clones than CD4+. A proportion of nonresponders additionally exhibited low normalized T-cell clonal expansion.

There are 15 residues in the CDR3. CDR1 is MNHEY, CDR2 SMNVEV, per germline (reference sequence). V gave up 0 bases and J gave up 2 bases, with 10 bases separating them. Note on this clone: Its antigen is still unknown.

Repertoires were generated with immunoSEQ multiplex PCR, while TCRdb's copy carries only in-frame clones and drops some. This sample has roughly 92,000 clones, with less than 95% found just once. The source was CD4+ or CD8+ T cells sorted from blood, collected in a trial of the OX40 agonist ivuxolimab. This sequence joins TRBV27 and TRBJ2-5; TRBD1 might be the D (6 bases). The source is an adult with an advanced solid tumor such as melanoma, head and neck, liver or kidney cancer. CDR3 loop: CASSLSDSRQETQYF. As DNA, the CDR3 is TGTGCCAGCAGTTTATCGGACAGCAGGCAAGAGACCCAGTACTTC.